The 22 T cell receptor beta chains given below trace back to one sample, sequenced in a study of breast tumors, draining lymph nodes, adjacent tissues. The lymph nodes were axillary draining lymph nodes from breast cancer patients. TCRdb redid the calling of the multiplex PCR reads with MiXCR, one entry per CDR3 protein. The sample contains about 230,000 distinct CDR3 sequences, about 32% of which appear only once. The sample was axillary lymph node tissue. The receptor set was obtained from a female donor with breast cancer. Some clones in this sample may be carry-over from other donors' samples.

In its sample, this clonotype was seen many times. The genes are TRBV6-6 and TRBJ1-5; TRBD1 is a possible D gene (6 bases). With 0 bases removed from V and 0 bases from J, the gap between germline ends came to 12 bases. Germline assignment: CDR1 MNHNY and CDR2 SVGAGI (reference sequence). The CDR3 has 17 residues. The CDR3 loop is CASSYSGGQTSNQPQHF. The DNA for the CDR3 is TGTGCCAGCAGTTACTCGGGGGGCCAGACTAGCAATCAGCCCCAGCATTTT.

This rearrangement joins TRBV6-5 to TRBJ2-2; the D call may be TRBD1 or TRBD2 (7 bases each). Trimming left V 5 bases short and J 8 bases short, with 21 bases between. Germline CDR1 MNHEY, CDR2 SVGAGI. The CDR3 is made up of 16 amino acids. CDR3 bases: TGTGCCAGCAGTCCAGGGGGGGGACTAACGCCAGGGGAGCTGTTTTTT. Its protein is CASSPGGGLTPGELFF.

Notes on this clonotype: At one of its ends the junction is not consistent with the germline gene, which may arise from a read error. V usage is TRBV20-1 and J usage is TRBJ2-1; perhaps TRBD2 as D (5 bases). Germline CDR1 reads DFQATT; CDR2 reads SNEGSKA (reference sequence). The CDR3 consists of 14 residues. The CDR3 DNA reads TGCAGTGCTAGTAGGCTAGCCATCTACACTGAGCGGTTCTTC. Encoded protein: CSASRLAIYTERFF.

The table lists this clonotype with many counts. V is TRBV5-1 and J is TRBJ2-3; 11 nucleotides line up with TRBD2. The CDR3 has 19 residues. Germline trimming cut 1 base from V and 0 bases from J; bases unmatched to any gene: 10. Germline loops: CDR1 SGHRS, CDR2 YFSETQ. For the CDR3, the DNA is TGCGCCAGCAGCTTGATTGCTAGCGGGAGGTTTTCTAGCACAGATACGCAGTATTTT. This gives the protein CASSLIASGRFSSTDTQYF.

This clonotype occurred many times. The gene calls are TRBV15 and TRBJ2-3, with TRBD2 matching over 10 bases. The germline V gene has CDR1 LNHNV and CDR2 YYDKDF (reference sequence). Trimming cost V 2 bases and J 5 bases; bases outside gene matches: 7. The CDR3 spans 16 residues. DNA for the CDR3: TGTGCCACCAGCAGAAATAGCGGGAGGCCGGAAGATACGCAGTATTTT. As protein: CATSRNSGRPEDTQYF.

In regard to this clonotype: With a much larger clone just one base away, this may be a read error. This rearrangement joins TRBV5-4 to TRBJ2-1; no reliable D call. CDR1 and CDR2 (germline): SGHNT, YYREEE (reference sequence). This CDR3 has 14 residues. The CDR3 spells CTSSRPDLYNEQFF. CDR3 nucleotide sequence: TGTACCAGCAGCCGACCGGACCTTTACAATGAGCAGTTCTTC.

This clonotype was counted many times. In DNA form, the CDR3 reads TGCGCCAGCAGCCAAGAATGGGGATTTGGCAATCAGCCCCAGCATTTT. Protein product: CASSQEWGFGNQPQHF. The chain couples TRBV4-3 to TRBJ1-5, with D unresolved. CDR1 and CDR2 (germline): LGHNA, YSLEER. V lost 0 bases and J 2 bases, leaving 11 bases between the germline ends. This CDR3 region has 16 residues.

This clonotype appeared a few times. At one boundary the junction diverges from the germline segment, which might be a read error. CDR3 sequence (DNA): TGTGCTAGTAGCGATAGAGGCGCGGGGGGGAAGTTCGCTGAAGCTTTCTTT. It is translated as CASSDRGAGGKFAEAFF. V is TRBV19 and J is TRBJ1-1; maybe TRBD1 (5 bases). The CDR3 is 17 amino acids. Germline CDR1 is LNHDA and CDR2 is SQIVND (reference sequence).

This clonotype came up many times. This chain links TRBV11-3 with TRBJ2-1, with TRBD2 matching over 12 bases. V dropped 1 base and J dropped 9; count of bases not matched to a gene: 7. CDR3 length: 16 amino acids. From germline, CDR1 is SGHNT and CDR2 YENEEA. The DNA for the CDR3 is TGTGCCAGCAGCTTAGCTGGGACTAGCGGGTTCGGTGAGCAGTTCTTC. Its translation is CASSLAGTSGFGEQFF.

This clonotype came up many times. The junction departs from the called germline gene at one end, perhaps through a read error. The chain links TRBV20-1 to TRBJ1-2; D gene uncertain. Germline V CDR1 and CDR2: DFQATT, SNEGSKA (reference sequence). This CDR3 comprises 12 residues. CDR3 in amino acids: CSASHPPSGSTF. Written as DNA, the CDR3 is TGCAGTGCTAGTCACCCTCCATCTGGCTCCACCTTC.

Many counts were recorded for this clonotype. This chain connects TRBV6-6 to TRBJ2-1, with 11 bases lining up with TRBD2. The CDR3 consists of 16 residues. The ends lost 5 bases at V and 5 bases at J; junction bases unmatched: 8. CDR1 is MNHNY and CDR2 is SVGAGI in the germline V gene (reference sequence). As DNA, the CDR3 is TGTGCCAGCAGTATAGCGGGAGGGCGTCTGGACAATGAGCAGTTCTTC. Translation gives CASSIAGGRLDNEQFF.

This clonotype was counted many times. CDR3 DNA: TGTGCCAGCAGCTTCACCCTCGCGAACACCGGGGAGCTGTTTTTT. Translated, it gives CASSFTLANTGELFF. This chain connects TRBV11-2 to TRBJ2-2; D gene ambiguous. Trimming took 3 bases from V and 0 from J, leaving 8 bases between them. The CDR3 consists of 15 residues. Germline assignment: CDR1 SGHAT and CDR2 FQNNGV.

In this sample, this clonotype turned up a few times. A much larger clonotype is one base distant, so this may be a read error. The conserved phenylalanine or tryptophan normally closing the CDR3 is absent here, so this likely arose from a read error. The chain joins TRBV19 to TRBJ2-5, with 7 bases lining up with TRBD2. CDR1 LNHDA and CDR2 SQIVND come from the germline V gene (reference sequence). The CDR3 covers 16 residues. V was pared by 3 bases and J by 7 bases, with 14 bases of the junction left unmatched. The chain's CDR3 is CASSILLAEDIGTQYS. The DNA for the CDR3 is TGTGCCAGTAGTATCCTTCTAGCGGAAGACATTGGGACCCAGTACTCC.

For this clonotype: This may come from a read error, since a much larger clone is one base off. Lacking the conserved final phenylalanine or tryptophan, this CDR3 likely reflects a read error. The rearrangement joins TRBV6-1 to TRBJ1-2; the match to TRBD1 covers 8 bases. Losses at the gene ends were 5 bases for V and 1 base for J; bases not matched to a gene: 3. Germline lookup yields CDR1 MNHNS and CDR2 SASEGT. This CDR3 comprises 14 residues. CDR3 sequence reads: CASSPRGRNYGYTS. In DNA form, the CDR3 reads TGTGCCAGCAGTCCCAGGGGGCGTAACTATGGCTACACCTCC.

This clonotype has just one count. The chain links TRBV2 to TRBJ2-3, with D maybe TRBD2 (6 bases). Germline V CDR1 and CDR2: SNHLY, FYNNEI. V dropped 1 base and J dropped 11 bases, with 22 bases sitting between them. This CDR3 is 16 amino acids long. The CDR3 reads CASSEDRFRAGSEQYF. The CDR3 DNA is TGTGCCAGCAGTGAAGACCGGTTCAGGGCGGGGAGTGAGCAGTATTTT.

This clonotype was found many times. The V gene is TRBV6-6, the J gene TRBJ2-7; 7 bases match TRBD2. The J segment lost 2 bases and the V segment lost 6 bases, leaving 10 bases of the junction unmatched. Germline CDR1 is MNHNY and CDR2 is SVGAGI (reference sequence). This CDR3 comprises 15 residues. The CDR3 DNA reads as TGTGCCAGCAGGCCCGGCGGGGGATTAGCCTACGAGCAGTACTTC. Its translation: CASRPGGGLAYEQYF.

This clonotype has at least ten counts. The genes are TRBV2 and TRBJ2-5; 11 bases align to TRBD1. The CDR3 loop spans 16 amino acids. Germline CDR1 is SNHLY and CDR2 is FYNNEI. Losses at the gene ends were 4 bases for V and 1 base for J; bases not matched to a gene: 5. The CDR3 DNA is TGTGCCAGCAGTGTGGGACAGGGGGTGTCCCAAGAGACCCAGTACTTC. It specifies CASSVGQGVSQETQYF.

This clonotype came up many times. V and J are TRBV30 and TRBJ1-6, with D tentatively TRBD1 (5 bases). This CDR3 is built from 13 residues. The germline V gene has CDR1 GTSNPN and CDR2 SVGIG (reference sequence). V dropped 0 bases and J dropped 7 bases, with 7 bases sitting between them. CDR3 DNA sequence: TGTGCCTGGAGTGTAGGGGTAAATTCACCCCTCCACTTT. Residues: CAWSVGVNSPLHF.

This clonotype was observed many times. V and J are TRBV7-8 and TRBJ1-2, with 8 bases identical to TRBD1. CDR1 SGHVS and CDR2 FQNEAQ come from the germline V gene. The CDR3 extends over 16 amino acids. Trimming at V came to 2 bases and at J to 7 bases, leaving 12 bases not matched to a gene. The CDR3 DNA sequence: TGTGCCAGCAGCTTATCATTGCAGGGGGCGAGAGGTGGCTACACCTTC. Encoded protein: CASSLSLQGARGGYTF.

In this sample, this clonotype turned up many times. The CDR3 DNA follows: TGTGCCAGTAGTATCCATCGGACAAACAGAGCGGGAGCGAGAGGGAATGAGCAGTTCTTC. This sequence encodes CASSIHRTNRAGARGNEQFF. The chain carries TRBV19 and TRBJ2-1; 8 bases fit TRBD2. This CDR3 has 20 residues. V was clipped by 3 bases and J by 7 bases; unmatched bases: 23. Germline assignment: CDR1 LNHDA and CDR2 SQIVND (reference sequence).

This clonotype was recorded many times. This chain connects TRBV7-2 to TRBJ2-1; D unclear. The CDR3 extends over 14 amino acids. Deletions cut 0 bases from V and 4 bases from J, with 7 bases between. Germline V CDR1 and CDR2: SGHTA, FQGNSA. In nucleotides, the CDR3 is TGTGCCAGCAGCTTAGCGACCGAATACAATGAGCAGTTCTTC. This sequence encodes CASSLATEYNEQFF. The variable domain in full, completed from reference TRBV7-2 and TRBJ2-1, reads GAGVSQSPSNKVTEKGKDVELRCDPISGHTALYWYRQSLGQGLEFLIYFQGNSAPDKSGLPSDRFSAERTGGSVSTLTIQRTQQEDSAVYLCASSLATEYNEQFFGPGTRLTVL.

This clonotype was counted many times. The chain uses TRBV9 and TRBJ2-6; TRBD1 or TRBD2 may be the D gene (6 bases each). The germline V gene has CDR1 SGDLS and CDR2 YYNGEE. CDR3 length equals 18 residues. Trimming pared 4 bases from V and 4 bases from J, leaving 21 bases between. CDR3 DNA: TGTGCCAGCAGCACAAAGGGGGGCTCCGGAAGAGGGGCCAACGTCCTGACTTTC. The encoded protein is CASSTKGGSGRGANVLTF.